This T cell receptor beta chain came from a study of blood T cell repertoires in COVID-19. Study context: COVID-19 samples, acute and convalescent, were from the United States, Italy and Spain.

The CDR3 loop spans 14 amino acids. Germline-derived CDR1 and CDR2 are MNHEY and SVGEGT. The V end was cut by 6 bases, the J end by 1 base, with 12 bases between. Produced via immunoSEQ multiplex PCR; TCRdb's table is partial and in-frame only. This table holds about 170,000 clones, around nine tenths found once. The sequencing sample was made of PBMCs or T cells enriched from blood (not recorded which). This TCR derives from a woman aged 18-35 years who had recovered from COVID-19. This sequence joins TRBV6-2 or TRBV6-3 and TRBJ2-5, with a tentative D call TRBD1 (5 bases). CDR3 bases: TGTGCCAGCAGCGCCAGGGCGAGCCAAGAGACCCAGTACTTC. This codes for CASSARASQETQYF.